Listed here are 32 T cell receptor beta chains from one sample, sequenced in a study of control samples from healthy donors and cancer patients. The method was immunoSEQ multiplex PCR; TCRdb's version includes in-frame clones alone and lacks a portion of them. The sample contains around 150,000 clones, roughly 90% of which appear only once. What was sequenced was blood. The receptors were gathered from a man younger than 45 in good health.

The V and J genes are TRBV7-9 and TRBJ2-2; perhaps TRBD1 as D (6 bases). In germline, CDR1 is SEHNR, CDR2 FQNEAQ (reference sequence). The CDR3 runs to 13 residues. The ends were cut back, 4 bases at V and 5 bases at J, with 8 bases in the middle. CDR3: CASSSTGTGELFF. As DNA, the CDR3 is TGTGCCAGCAGCTCAACAGGGACCGGGGAGCTGTTTTTT.

The rearrangement uses TRBV9 and TRBJ1-5; D might be TRBD1 (6 bases). The germline gives CDR1 SGDLS, CDR2 YYNGEE. The CDR3 covers 14 residues. The V gene lost 2 bases and the J gene lost 1 base, with 7 bases spanning the gap. CDR3 nucleotide sequence: TGTGCCAGCAGCGTCACAGGGAGCAATCAGCCCCAGCATTTT. It encodes CASSVTGSNQPQHF.

The chain links TRBV14 to TRBJ1-1; no definite D call. This CDR3 comprises 13 residues. Germline V gene lookup returns CDR1 SGHDN and CDR2 FVKESK. The V and J ends lost 3 bases and 3 bases respectively, with 8 bases between them. The CDR3, as DNA: TGTGCCAGCAGCCACGGAGGTTACACTGAAGCTTTCTTT. Translated, it gives CASSHGGYTEAFF.

The rearrangement joins TRBV7-2 to TRBJ2-7; tentative D call: TRBD1 (6 bases). Between the trimmed V and J ends, which lost 3 bases and 5 bases, there was a span of 14 bases. CDR3 length equals 14 residues. CDR1 and CDR2 (germline): SGHTA, FQGNSA. The CDR3 coding sequence is TGTGCCAGCAGCTTCGGCAGGGGTAGGGACGAGCAGTACTTC. Protein product: CASSFGRGRDEQYF.

This sequence joins TRBV12-3 or TRBV12-4 and TRBJ2-7; 7 nucleotides agree with TRBD1. CDR3 length: 13 residues. V lost 6 bases to trimming and J lost 7 bases; unmatched junction nucleotides: 9. In DNA, the CDR3 is TGTGCCAGCAGACTCGACAGGGCTATTGAGCAGTACTTC. Its protein product is CASRLDRAIEQYF.

The chain links TRBV5-4 to TRBJ1-2; TRBD1 matches 7 bases. Germline CDR1 SGHNT, CDR2 YYREEE (reference sequence). This CDR3 has 14 residues. Trimming took 6 bases from V and 3 from J; bases not matched to a gene: 8. This CDR3 is CASIIGGQDYGYTF. The CDR3 DNA reads as TGTGCCAGCATAATAGGCGGACAGGACTATGGCTACACCTTC. The full variable domain, completed using reference TRBV5-4 and TRBJ1-2, is ETGVTQSPTHLIKTRGQQVTLRCSSQSGHNTVSWYQQALGQGPQFIFQYYREEENGRGNFPPRFSGLQFPNYSSELNVNALELDDSALYLCASIIGGQDYGYTFGSGTRLTVV.

V is TRBV3-1 (or the pseudogene TRBV3-2) and J is TRBJ2-7; TRBD1 aligns across 8 bases. The length of the CDR3 is 17 residues. The V gene end was trimmed by 1 base and the J gene end by 3 bases; junction bases not matched to a gene: 11. Germline CDR1 reads LGHDT; CDR2 reads YNNKEL (reference sequence). The CDR3: CASSQGVMGDRFYEQYF. The CDR3 DNA sequence: TGTGCCAGCAGCCAAGGAGTGATGGGGGACAGGTTCTACGAGCAGTACTTC.

The genes are TRBV7-2 and TRBJ2-7, with D possibly being TRBD1 (6 bases). The CDR3 consists of 12 residues. Per the germline V gene, CDR1 is SGHTA and CDR2 is FQGNSA. Between the trimmed V and J ends, which lost 5 bases and 9 bases, there was a span of 14 bases. The CDR3 sequence is CASSNRQDVQYF. The CDR3 DNA sequence: TGTGCCAGCAGCAACCGACAGGACGTGCAGTACTTC.

Details on this clone: The sample carries other DNA sequences with the same CDR3. The V call is TRBV3-1 (or the pseudogene TRBV3-2), the J call TRBJ1-4, with D possibly TRBD1 on 5 matching bases. V was cut by 3 bases and J by 5 bases, with 13 bases left in between. The germline V gene encodes CDR1 LGHDT and CDR2 YNNKEL (reference sequence). This CDR3 has 15 residues. The CDR3 bases are TGTGCCAGCAGCCAGGATGGGGCAAACAATGAAAAACTGTTTTTT. Residues: CASSQDGANNEKLFF.

This chain joins TRBV10-3 and TRBJ2-5; a possible D gene is TRBD1 (6 bases). The V gene's germline CDR1 is ENHRY and CDR2 SYGVKD. The CDR3 is made up of 16 amino acids. The V and J ends lost 2 bases and 5 bases respectively, with 18 bases between them. CDR3 in DNA: TGTGCCATCAGTGAGCCCGACGAGGGGGTCAGGGAGACCCAGTACTTC. It specifies CAISEPDEGVRETQYF.

The chain links TRBV29-1 to TRBJ2-7, with D tentatively TRBD1 (7 bases). The CDR3 loop spans 17 amino acids. V lost 4 bases to trimming and J lost 6 bases, with 28 bases between them. CDR1 SQVTM and CDR2 ANQGSEA come from the germline V gene. The CDR3 DNA reads TGCAGCGTTGTTGTGGGGGGTTCCGGGACAGTTGGATCCGAGCAGTACTTC. Translated, it gives CSVVVGGSGTVGSEQYF.

The chain recombines TRBV9 with TRBJ2-5, with a possible D match to TRBD1 (6 bases). The germline V and J ends were trimmed by 4 bases and 4 bases, with 8 bases remaining between them. Germline CDR1 and CDR2: SGDLS and YYNGEE. The CDR3 extends over 12 amino acids. The CDR3 protein is CASSPRGETQYF. The DNA of the CDR3 is TGTGCCAGCAGCCCCAGGGGAGAGACCCAGTACTTC.

This chain connects TRBV2 to TRBJ2-5, with TRBD1 matching over 7 bases. Germline CDR1 is SNHLY and CDR2 is FYNNEI. Losses at the gene ends were 6 bases for V and 0 bases for J; bases not matched to a gene: 7. This CDR3 has 15 amino acids. The CDR3 DNA sequence: TGTGCCAGCAGCAGACAGGGTATCAACCAAGAGACCCAGTACTTC. As protein: CASSRQGINQETQYF.

The chain couples TRBV7-2 to TRBJ1-4; tentative D call: TRBD1 (5 bases). The germline V gene encodes CDR1 SGHTA and CDR2 FQGNSA. CDR3 length: 17 residues. V gave up 4 bases and J gave up 0 bases, with 15 bases separating them. The CDR3 nucleotides read TGTGCCAGCAGCTACGGGACCGCCGTTGCAACTAATGAAAAACTGTTTTTT. Translating gives CASSYGTAVATNEKLFF.

This chain uses TRBV6-4 with TRBJ1-1; D call uncertain. Germline V gene sequence: CDR1 MRHNA, CDR2 SNTAGT. CDR3 size: 13 residues. V was pared by 2 bases and J by 7 bases, with 11 bases between. The DNA of the CDR3 is TGTGCCAGCAGTGACGGCTGGGCTGGTGAAGCTTTCTTT. Its translation: CASSDGWAGEAFF.

This rearrangement joins TRBV5-8 to TRBJ1-2, with 7 bases lining up with TRBD1. Trimming at V came to 4 bases and at J to 8 bases, leaving 2 bases not matched to a gene. CDR3 length: 11 residues. Germline V gene data show CDR1 as SGHTS and CDR2 as YDEGEE. CDR3 bases: TGTGCCAGCAGCCTACAGGGGGGCTACACCTTC. This gives the protein CASSLQGGYTF.

In its sample, this clone was seen once. The CDR3 region has the DNA TGTGCCAGCAGTTACGCACGGGATACTAGGAATGAGCAGTTCTTC. Its translation is CASSYARDTRNEQFF. The chain uses TRBV6-6 and TRBJ2-1; D may be TRBD2 (5 bases). Trimming removed 2 bases at V and 7 bases at J, with 15 bases between. The CDR3 covers 15 residues. Germline V gene lookup returns CDR1 MNHNY and CDR2 SVGAGI (reference sequence).

The J gene is TRBJ1-5, the V gene TRBV27; 7 bases align to TRBD1. In germline, CDR1 is MNHEY, CDR2 SMNVEV (reference sequence). The CDR3 spans 16 residues. V lost 8 bases to trimming and J lost 7 bases; unmatched junction nucleotides: 17. The CDR3, as DNA: TGTGCCAGCCGACCCTACAGACAGGGTAATTCGCAGCCCCAGCATTTT. Protein sequence: CASRPYRQGNSQPQHF.

The chain combines TRBV19 with TRBJ2-3; D ambiguous. This CDR3 is 11 amino acids long. CDR1 and CDR2 (germline): LNHDA, SQIVND (reference sequence). V was cut by 2 bases and J by 9 bases, with 6 bases left in between. CDR3 nucleotides: TGTGCCAGTAGTATATGGAACACGCAGTATTTT. Its translation is CASSIWNTQYF.

This rearrangement joins TRBV19 to TRBJ1-5; D gene unclear. The length of the CDR3 is 12 residues. Germline V lookup: CDR1 LNHDA, CDR2 SQIVND (reference sequence). With 3 bases removed from V and 2 bases from J, the gap between germline ends came to 2 bases. CDR3 loop: CASSIGNQPQHF. DNA for the CDR3: TGTGCCAGTAGTATCGGCAATCAGCCCCAGCATTTT.

This chain connects TRBV7-3 to TRBJ2-2, with a possible D match to TRBD2 (6 bases). The V gene's germline CDR1 is SGHTA and CDR2 FQGTGA. V lost 6 bases and J lost 8, with 16 bases in between. The CDR3 is made up of 14 amino acids. This CDR3 reads CASRPGGRQGELFF. The DNA for the CDR3 is TGTGCCAGCAGACCTGGGGGGAGGCAAGGGGAGCTGTTTTTT.

The genes are TRBV15 and TRBJ1-6; D is uncertain. The CDR3 loop spans 16 amino acids. The V end was cut by 0 bases, the J end by 7 bases, with 13 bases between. Germline CDR1 LNHNV, CDR2 YYDKDF (reference sequence). This chain's CDR3 is CATSRDRSPSNSPLHF. CDR3 DNA: TGTGCCACCAGCAGAGATCGTTCTCCTTCCAATTCACCCCTCCACTTT.

The CDR3 nucleotides read TGTGCCAGCAGCCCGAACGGGGGAGGTAATGAAAAACTGTTTTTT. It specifies CASSPNGGGNEKLFF. The chain uses TRBV7-6 and TRBJ1-4, with D possibly matching TRBD1 (5 bases). CDR1 is SGHVS, CDR2 FNYEAQ, per germline. This CDR3 has 15 residues. V gave up 5 bases and J gave up 4 bases, with 14 bases separating them.

J is TRBJ1-5 and V is TRBV29-1; tentative D call: TRBD1 (6 bases). The germline gives CDR1 SQVTM, CDR2 ANQGSEA. The CDR3 is made up of 14 amino acids. V dropped 4 bases and J dropped 4 bases, with 14 bases sitting between them. CDR3 loop: CSVVPGEGNQPQHF. CDR3 nucleotides: TGCAGCGTTGTCCCAGGGGAGGGAAATCAGCCCCAGCATTTT.

This sequence joins TRBV7-7 and TRBJ2-1; D ambiguous. The CDR3 runs to 13 residues. V was clipped by 4 bases and J by 5 bases, with 9 bases between them. CDR1 is SSHAT and CDR2 is FNYEAQ in the germline V gene (reference sequence). CDR3 in DNA: TGTGCCAGCAGCTCCGACCAGCACAATGAGCAGTTCTTC. As protein: CASSSDQHNEQFF.

The rearrangement uses TRBV19 and TRBJ2-2; TRBD1 is a possible D gene (5 bases). The length of the CDR3 is 15 residues. Trimming took off 1 base at V and 4 bases at J, with 10 bases between the two ends. In germline, CDR1 is LNHDA, CDR2 SQIVND (reference sequence). CDR3 DNA sequence: TGTGCCAGTAGTATAGGGGCAGGGTTCACCGGGGAGCTGTTTTTT. Protein: CASSIGAGFTGELFF.

This clone was picked up one time. This sequence joins TRBV27 and TRBJ1-6; D call uncertain. The CDR3 runs to 14 residues. Germline CDR1 is MNHEY and CDR2 is SMNVEV (reference sequence). Trimming took 5 bases from V and 9 from J, leaving 14 bases between them. The CDR3, as DNA: TGTGCCAGCAGTCAGGAAAGTCGGGGTTCACCCCTCCACTTT. It encodes CASSQESRGSPLHF.

The rearrangement uses TRBV6-1 and TRBJ1-2; no clear D. Germline-derived CDR1 and CDR2 are MNHNS and SASEGT. Trimming removed 2 bases from V and 2 bases from J, with 12 bases in between. CDR3 size: 15 residues. The CDR3 loop reads CASSEFRVSNYGYTF. The CDR3 nucleotides are TGTGCCAGCAGTGAATTTAGGGTATCCAACTATGGCTACACCTTC.

The chain carries TRBV24-1 and TRBJ2-5; D ambiguous. The CDR3 covers 14 residues. The V end was cut by 0 bases, the J end by 3 bases, with 7 bases between. CDR1 and CDR2 (germline): KGHDR, SFDVKD. CDR3 protein: CATSDLSFKETQYF. The CDR3 bases are TGTGCCACCAGTGATTTGTCATTCAAAGAGACCCAGTACTTC.

The chain uses TRBV19 and TRBJ1-2, with D possibly matching TRBD1 (6 bases). V lost 0 bases, J lost 5 bases, and 16 bases lay in between. The CDR3 has 16 amino acids. From germline, CDR1 is LNHDA and CDR2 SQIVND (reference sequence). The CDR3 sequence: CASSIDGGWTGYGYTF. The CDR3 coding sequence is TGTGCCAGTAGTATAGATGGGGGCTGGACGGGTTATGGCTACACCTTC.

CDR3 nucleotide sequence: TGTGCCATAACAGACAGGGGATCCAATTCACCCCTCCACTTT. Protein product: CAITDRGSNSPLHF. The chain combines TRBV28 with TRBJ1-6; 8 nucleotides line up with TRBD1. The CDR3 runs to 14 residues. Trimming took 10 bases from V and 7 from J; bases not matched to a gene: 9. CDR1 and CDR2 from the germline V gene are MDHEN and SYDVKM.

The V and J genes are TRBV27 and TRBJ2-1; tentatively, D is TRBD2 (6 bases). The CDR3 extends over 15 amino acids. V lost 3 bases, J lost 2 bases, and 11 bases lay in between. CDR1 and CDR2 from the germline V gene are MNHEY and SMNVEV (reference sequence). The CDR3 sequence is CASSFGGNPYNEQFF. The CDR3, as DNA: TGTGCCAGCAGTTTTGGCGGGAATCCCTACAATGAGCAGTTCTTC.